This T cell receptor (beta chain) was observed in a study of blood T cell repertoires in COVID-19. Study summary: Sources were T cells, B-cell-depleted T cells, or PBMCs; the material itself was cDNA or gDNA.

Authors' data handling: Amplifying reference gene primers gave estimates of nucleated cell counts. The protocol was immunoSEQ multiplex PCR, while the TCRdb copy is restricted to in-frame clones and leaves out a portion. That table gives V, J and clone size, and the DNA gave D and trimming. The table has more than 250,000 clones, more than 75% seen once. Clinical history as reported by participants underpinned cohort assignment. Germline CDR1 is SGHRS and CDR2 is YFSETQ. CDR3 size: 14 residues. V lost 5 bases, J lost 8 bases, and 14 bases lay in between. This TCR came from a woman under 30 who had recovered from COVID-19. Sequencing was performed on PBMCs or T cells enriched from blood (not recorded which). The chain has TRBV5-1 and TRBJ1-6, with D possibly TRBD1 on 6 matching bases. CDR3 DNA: TGCGCCAGCAGGTTACAGGGTTCGGATTCACCCCTCCACTTT. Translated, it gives CASRLQGSDSPLHF.